This TCR beta chain derives from a study of blood T cell repertoires in COVID-19. For the study at large: Acute-phase and convalescent COVID-19 samples originated in the United States, Italy and Spain. From T cells, B-cell-depleted T cells, or PBMCs came the material, which was cDNA or gDNA.

CDR1 and CDR2 (germline): SGHAT, FQNNGV. V lost 5 bases and J lost 2, with 20 bases in between. The CDR3 length is 17 residues. The authors' processing: Reference gene primer amplification yielded estimated nucleated cell counts. Clones were read by immunoSEQ multiplex PCR, and TCRdb kept only the in-frame ones, dropping some. V and J calls plus clone size are reproduced from that table; the DNA served to infer D and trimming. The data show under 95,000 clones, almost 85% seen once. This TCR came from a woman of 80 years or more with acute or convalescent COVID-19. The rearrangement uses TRBV11-2 and TRBJ2-3; weak D call: TRBD2 (6 bases). Sequenced sample: peripheral blood. In DNA form, the CDR3 reads TGTGCCAGCAGCCTCCCTCTTGGCGGGGTAAACACAGATACGCAGTATTTT. Translated, it gives CASSLPLGGVNTDTQYF.